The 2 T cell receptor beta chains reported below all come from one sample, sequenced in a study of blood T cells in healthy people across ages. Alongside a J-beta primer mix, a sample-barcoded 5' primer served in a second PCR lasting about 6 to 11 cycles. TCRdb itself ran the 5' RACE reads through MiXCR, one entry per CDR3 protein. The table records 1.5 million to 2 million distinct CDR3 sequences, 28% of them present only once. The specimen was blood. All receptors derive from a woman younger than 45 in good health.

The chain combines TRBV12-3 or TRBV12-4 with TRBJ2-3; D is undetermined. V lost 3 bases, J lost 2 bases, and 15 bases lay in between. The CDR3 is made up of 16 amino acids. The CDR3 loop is CASSLSQDGFTDTQYF. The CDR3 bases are TGTGCCAGCAGTTTGAGTCAGGACGGATTCACAGATACGCAGTATTTT.

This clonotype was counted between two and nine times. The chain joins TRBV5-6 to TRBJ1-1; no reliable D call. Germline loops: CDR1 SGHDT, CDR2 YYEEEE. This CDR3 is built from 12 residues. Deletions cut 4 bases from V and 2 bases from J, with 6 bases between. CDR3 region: CASSDDNTEAFF. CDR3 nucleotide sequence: TGTGCCAGCAGCGACGATAACACTGAAGCTTTCTTT.